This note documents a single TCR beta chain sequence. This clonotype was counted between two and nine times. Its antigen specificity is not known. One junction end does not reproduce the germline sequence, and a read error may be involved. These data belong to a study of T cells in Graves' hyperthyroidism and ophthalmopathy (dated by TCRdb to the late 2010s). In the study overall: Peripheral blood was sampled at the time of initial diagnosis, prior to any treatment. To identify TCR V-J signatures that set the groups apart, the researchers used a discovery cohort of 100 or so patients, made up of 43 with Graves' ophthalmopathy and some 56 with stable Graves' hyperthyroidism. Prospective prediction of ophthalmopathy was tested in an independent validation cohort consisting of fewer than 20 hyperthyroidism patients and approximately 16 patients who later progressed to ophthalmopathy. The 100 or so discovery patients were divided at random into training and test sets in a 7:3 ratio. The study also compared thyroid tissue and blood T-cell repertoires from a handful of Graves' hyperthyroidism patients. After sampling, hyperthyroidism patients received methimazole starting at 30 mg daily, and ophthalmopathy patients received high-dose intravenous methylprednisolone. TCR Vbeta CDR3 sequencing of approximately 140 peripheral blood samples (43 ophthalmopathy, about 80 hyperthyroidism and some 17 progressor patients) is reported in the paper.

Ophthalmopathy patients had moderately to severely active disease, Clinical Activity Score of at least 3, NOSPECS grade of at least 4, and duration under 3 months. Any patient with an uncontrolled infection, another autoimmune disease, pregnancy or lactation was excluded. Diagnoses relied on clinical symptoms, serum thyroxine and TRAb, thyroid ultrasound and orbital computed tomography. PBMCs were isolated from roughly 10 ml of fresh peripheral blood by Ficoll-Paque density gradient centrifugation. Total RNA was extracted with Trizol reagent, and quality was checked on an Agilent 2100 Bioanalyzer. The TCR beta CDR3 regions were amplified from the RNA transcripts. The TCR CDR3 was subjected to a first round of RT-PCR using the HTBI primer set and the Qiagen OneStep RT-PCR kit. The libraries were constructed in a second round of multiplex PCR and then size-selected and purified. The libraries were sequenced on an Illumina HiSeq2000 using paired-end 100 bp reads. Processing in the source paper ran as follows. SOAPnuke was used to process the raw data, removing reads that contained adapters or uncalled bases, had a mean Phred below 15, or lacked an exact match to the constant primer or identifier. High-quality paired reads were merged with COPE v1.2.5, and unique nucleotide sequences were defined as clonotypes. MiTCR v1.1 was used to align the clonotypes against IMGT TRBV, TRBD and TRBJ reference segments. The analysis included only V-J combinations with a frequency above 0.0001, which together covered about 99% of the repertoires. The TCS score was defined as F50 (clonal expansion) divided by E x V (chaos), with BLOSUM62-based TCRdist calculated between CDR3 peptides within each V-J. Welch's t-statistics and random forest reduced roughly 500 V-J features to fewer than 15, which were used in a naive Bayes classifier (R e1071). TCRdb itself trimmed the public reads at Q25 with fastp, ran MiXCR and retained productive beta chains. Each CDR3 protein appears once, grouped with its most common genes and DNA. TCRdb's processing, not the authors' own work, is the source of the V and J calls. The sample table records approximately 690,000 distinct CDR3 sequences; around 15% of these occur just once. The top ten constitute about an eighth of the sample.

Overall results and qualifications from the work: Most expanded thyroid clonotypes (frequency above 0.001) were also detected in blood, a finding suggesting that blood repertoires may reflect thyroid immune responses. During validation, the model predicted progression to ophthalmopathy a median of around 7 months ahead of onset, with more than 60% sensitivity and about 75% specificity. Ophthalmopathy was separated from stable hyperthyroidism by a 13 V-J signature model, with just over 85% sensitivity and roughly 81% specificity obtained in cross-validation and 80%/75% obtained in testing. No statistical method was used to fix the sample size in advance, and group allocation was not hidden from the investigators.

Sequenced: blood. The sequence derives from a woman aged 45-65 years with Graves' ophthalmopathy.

The DNA is TGTGCCTGCAGCTTAACTGGCAGGCTCAATGAGCAGTTCTTC. This yields the protein CACSLTGRLNEQFF. The V gene is TRBV7-9 and the J gene is TRBJ2-1; no D segment can be confidently identified. From the germline V gene (reference sequence), CDR1 is SEHNR and CDR2 is FQNEAQ. The CDR3, from cysteine to phenylalanine, totals 14 residues. Only the CDR3 region is kept as DNA, spanning 42 bases read in frame from base 1. Supplemented by the reference TRBV7-9 and TRBJ2-1 proteins around the CDR3, the complete variable domain is DTGVSQNPRHKITKRGQNVTFRCDPISEHNRLYWYRQTLGQGPEFLTYFQNEAQLEKSRLLSDRFSAERPKGSFSTLEIQRTEQGDSAMYLCACSLTGRLNEQFFGPGTRLTVL.